This TCR beta chain was captured in a study of CD8+ T cells in alopecia areata. Study conclusions and caveats: Sequence data from scalp samples additionally include resident alphabeta T cells of normal skin.

Germline V CDR1 and CDR2: MDHEN, SYDVKM. This CDR3 is built from 15 residues. V lost 3 bases to trimming and J lost 3 bases; unmatched junction nucleotides: 6. Extraction of RNA preceded its reverse transcription into cDNA, which served as the sequencing template. Some clones are missing from TCRdb's copy, which holds only in-frame ones; the method was immunoSEQ multiplex PCR. Of about 290,000 clones in the sample, 58% were seen once. As regards this clone: Its antigen remains unidentified.

Treatment of the sample: oral pan-JAK inhibitor, 5-10 mg twice daily. The specimen was CD4+ T cells sorted from blood, collected at week 24, from a patient treated with tofacitinib. The genes are TRBV28 and TRBJ2-7, with 9 positions matching TRBD1. This clonotype was obtained from a human donor with alopecia areata. CDR3 coding DNA: TGTGCCAGCAGTTTCCAGACAGGGGGGAACTACGAGCAGTACTTC. It specifies CASSFQTGGNYEQYF.